This T cell receptor beta chain was identified during a study of CD4 T cells in relation to SARS-CoV-2 and coronaviruses. In the study overall: The HLA restriction of the shared crossreactive spike epitopes was mapped.

Before the COVID-19 pandemic, during about 2011-2019, CD4+ T cells were taken from unexposed donors. Naive and memory CD4+ T cells were separated from cryopreserved PBMCs. Repertoires were generated with immunoSEQ multiplex PCR, while TCRdb's copy carries only in-frame clones and drops some. The table records 60,000 or so clones, about 94% of them present only once. Study-wide findings and caveats: Samples before the pandemic and after infection were not matched within any donor. Crossreactivity was assessed only for spike protein, not other viral proteins.

This clone was observed once. The antigen remains unidentified. The V end lost 5 bases, the J end lost 3 bases, and 17 bases lay between the germline ends. The CDR3 has 15 amino acids. Germline V gene sequence: CDR1 LNHDA, CDR2 SQIVND (reference sequence). This receptor was taken from a human donor in good health. This rearrangement joins TRBV19 to TRBJ2-7; D might be TRBD2 (7 bases). Input material: naive CD4+ T cells from PBMCs. Subset meaning: naive CD4+ T cells isolated by negative enrichment. The DNA of the CDR3 is TGTGCCAGTAGTGGCCGGGACGGGGGGCACTACGAGCAGTACTTC. It is translated as CASSGRDGGHYEQYF.